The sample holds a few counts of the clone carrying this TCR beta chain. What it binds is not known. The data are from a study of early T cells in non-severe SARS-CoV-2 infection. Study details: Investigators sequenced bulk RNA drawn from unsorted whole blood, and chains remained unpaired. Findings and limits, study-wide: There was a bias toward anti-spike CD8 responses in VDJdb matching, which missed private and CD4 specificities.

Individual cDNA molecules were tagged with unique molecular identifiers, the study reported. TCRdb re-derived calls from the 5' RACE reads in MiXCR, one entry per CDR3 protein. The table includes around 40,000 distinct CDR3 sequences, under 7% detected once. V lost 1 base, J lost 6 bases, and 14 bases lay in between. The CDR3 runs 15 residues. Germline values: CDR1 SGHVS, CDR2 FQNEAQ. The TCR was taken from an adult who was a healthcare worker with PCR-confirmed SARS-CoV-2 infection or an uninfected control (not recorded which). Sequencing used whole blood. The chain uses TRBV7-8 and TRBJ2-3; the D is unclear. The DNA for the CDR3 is TGTGCCAGCAGCTTAGTGGGATTTGGGAAGGATACGCAGTATTTT. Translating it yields CASSLVGFGKDTQYF.